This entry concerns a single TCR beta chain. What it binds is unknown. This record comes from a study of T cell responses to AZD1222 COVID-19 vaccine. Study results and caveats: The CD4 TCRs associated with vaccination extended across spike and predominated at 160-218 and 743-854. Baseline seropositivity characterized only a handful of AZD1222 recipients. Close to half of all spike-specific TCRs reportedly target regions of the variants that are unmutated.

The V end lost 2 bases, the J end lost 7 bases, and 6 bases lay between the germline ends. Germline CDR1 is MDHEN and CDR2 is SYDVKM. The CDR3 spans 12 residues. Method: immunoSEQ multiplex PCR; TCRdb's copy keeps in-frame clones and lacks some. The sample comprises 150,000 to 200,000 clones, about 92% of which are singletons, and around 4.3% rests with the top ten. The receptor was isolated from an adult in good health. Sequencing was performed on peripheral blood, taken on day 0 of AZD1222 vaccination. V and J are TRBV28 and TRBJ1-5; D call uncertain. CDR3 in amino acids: CASSLVGQPQHF. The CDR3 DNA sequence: TGTGCCAGCAGTTTAGTCGGCCAGCCCCAGCATTTT.